The 21 T cell receptor beta chains given below trace back to one sample, sequenced in a study of blood T cell repertoires in COVID-19. Data came from immunoSEQ multiplex PCR; TCRdb stores just in-frame clones and leaves some out. Of 200,000 to 250,000 clones listed, 90% are singletons. The specimen sequenced was peripheral blood. These receptors came from a man between 25 and 39 years old with COVID-19, enrolled during active disease.

This sequence joins TRBV12-5 and TRBJ1-5, with a possible D match to TRBD1 (5 bases). The ends were cut back, 2 bases at V and 9 bases at J, with 14 bases in the middle. This CDR3 is built from 14 residues. Germline V gene lookup returns CDR1 LGHNT and CDR2 FRNRAP. The CDR3 loop is CASGLSLGDRPQHF. The CDR3, as DNA: TGTGCTAGTGGTTTGTCTCTAGGGGATAGGCCCCAGCATTTT.

V is TRBV6-2 or TRBV6-3 and J is TRBJ1-2, with D maybe TRBD1 (5 bases). Per the germline V gene, CDR1 is MNHEY and CDR2 is SVGEGT. V was cut by 3 bases and J by 8 bases, with 13 bases left in between. This CDR3 has 13 amino acids. In nucleotides, the CDR3 is TGTGCCAGCAGTTATACTCAGGGAACCGGCTACACCTTC. Encoded protein: CASSYTQGTGYTF.

The CDR3 sequence: CATSDSGTGDYNEQFF. The CDR3 nucleotides read TGTGCCACCAGTGATAGCGGGACAGGGGACTACAATGAGCAGTTCTTC. The rearrangement links TRBV24-1 to TRBJ2-1; 10 nucleotides line up with TRBD1. This CDR3 is 16 amino acids long. CDR1 and CDR2 (germline): KGHDR, SFDVKD. The V gene end was trimmed by 3 bases and the J gene end by 3 bases; junction bases not matched to a gene: 4.

The chain has TRBV7-2 and TRBJ2-1; 9 bases fit TRBD1. Germline CDR1 reads SGHTA; CDR2 reads FQGNSA. The V segment lost 3 bases and the J segment 5 bases; nucleotides outside the gene matches: 5. The CDR3 is 15 amino acids. This CDR3 reads CASSFTGGNDNEQFF. CDR3 in DNA: TGTGCCAGCAGCTTCACAGGGGGCAACGACAATGAGCAGTTCTTC.

The rearrangement uses TRBV5-4 and TRBJ1-1; D is ambiguous. Trimming pared 2 bases from V and 2 bases from J, leaving 4 bases between. Germline V gene sequence: CDR1 SGHNT, CDR2 YYREEE (reference sequence). The CDR3 has 12 residues. The chain's CDR3 is CASSFRNTEAFF. CDR3 coding DNA: TGTGCCAGCAGCTTTAGAAACACTGAAGCTTTCTTT. Based on the CDR3 plus reference TRBV5-4 and TRBJ1-1, the full variable domain is ETGVTQSPTHLIKTRGQQVTLRCSSQSGHNTVSWYQQALGQGPQFIFQYYREEENGRGNFPPRFSGLQFPNYSSELNVNALELDDSALYLCASSFRNTEAFFGQGTRLTVV.

This sequence joins TRBV25-1 and TRBJ1-2; unclear D gene. V dropped 6 bases and J dropped 9 bases, with 17 bases sitting between them. CDR3 length: 13 residues. Germline V gene sequence: CDR1 MGHDK, CDR2 SYGVNS. CDR3 DNA sequence: TGTGCCAGCAGCCCCCCGGGAAGGAATAGCTACACCTTC. Its protein product is CASSPPGRNSYTF.

The chain uses TRBV6-5 and TRBJ1-1; D not resolved. CDR1 is MNHEY and CDR2 is SVGAGI in the germline V gene. V lost 8 bases to trimming and J lost 3 bases, with 7 bases between them. This CDR3 comprises 11 residues. The CDR3: CASGGYTEAFF. The DNA for the CDR3 is TGTGCCAGCGGAGGTTACACTGAAGCTTTCTTT.

V is TRBV18 and J is TRBJ1-1; 7 bases agree with TRBD1. The V and J ends lost 4 bases and 12 bases, in that order; junction bases with no gene match: 23. Germline CDR1 KGHSH, CDR2 LQKENI. The CDR3 has 17 amino acids. CDR3 coding DNA: TGTGCCAGCTCACAAACCCTTCAGGACAGGTCAGGTTCAGCGACTTTCTTT. It specifies CASSQTLQDRSGSATFF.

This chain uses TRBV7-3 with TRBJ1-2; 9 bases map to TRBD1. The CDR3 is 15 residues long. CDR1 and CDR2 from the germline V gene are SGHTA and FQGTGA. J gave up 6 bases and V 0 bases, and 5 bases lay outside the gene matches. The CDR3 protein is CASSLTPGTGNGYTF. In DNA, the CDR3 is TGTGCCAGCAGCTTAACACCCGGGACAGGGAATGGCTACACCTTC.

The chain links TRBV27 to TRBJ1-2, with unresolved D. Germline V lookup: CDR1 MNHEY, CDR2 SMNVEV (reference sequence). CDR3 length: 17 residues. Trimming pared 2 bases from V and 0 bases from J, leaving 16 bases between. The CDR3: CASSLRLVANPNYGYTF. CDR3 bases: TGTGCCAGCAGTTTACGACTCGTAGCCAACCCTAACTATGGCTACACCTTC.

CDR3 sequence (DNA): TGTGCCAGCAGGGACAGGTTGGGCAAGAATGAAAAACTGTTTTTT. It specifies CASRDRLGKNEKLFF. This rearrangement joins TRBV3-1 (or the pseudogene TRBV3-2) to TRBJ1-4, with 7 bases fitting TRBD1. J gave up 5 bases and V 6 bases, and 9 bases lay outside the gene matches. CDR1 and CDR2 (germline): LGHDT, YNNKEL (reference sequence). The CDR3 covers 15 residues.

The CDR3 DNA reads as TGTGCCAGCAGTTCCCCTATGAACATTCAGTACTTC. It yields the protein CASSSPMNIQYF. This rearrangement joins TRBV12-3 or TRBV12-4 to TRBJ2-4; D call uncertain. The CDR3 consists of 12 residues. The V end was cut by 4 bases, the J end by 7 bases, with 8 bases between.

The J gene is TRBJ2-1, the V gene TRBV5-1; 14 bases line up with TRBD2. The CDR3 length is 21 residues. V gave up 4 bases and J gave up 0 bases; unmatched junction bases: 15. The germline CDR1 and CDR2 sequences are SGHRS and YFSETQ. In DNA, the CDR3 is TGCGCCAGCAGCCTCACTGCGGGGACTAGCGGGGGTGTAAGCTCCTACAATGAGCAGTTCTTC. Translated: CASSLTAGTSGGVSSYNEQFF.

This clone was counted a single time. The chain links TRBV9 to TRBJ2-1; 7 bases line up with TRBD1. Germline V CDR1 and CDR2: SGDLS, YYNGEE. The CDR3 is made up of 15 amino acids. Trimming at V came to 0 bases and at J to 6 bases, leaving 6 bases not matched to a gene. The CDR3 loop is CASSVEGGQSNEQFF. CDR3 sequence (DNA): TGTGCCAGCAGCGTAGAAGGGGGACAGTCCAATGAGCAGTTCTTC.

The CDR3 sequence is CASSYRGLATYEQYF. The CDR3 DNA is TGTGCCAGCAGCTACAGGGGGCTGGCTACCTACGAGCAGTACTTC. The J gene is TRBJ2-7, the V gene TRBV5-6, with 9 nucleotides matching TRBD1. Trimming at V came to 3 bases and at J to 2 bases, leaving 6 bases not matched to a gene. The CDR3 length is 15 residues. The germline CDR1 and CDR2 sequences are SGHDT and YYEEEE.

The V and J genes are TRBV12-3 or TRBV12-4 and TRBJ1-1; tentatively, D is TRBD1 (6 bases). Trimming stripped 5 bases from V and 2 bases from J, with 9 bases between. The CDR3 consists of 13 residues. CDR3 in DNA: TGTGCCAGCAGTGGGGACACCAACACTGAAGCTTTCTTT. Translation: CASSGDTNTEAFF.

This clone was found a few times. The genes are TRBV7-6 and TRBJ2-1; 11 bases are a match to TRBD1. The germline CDR1 and CDR2 sequences are SGHVS and FNYEAQ. This CDR3 is built from 15 residues. The junction had 7 bases not matched to a gene; V was cut back by 5 bases and J by 7 bases. The CDR3 DNA is TGTGCCAGCAGCGTCGCCGGGACAGGGGGGAATGAGCAGTTCTTC. Its translation is CASSVAGTGGNEQFF.

This sequence joins TRBV27 and TRBJ2-1; TRBD2 matches 8 bases. The V gene end was trimmed by 5 bases and the J gene end by 0 bases; junction bases not matched to a gene: 9. CDR1 is MNHEY, CDR2 SMNVEV, per germline (reference sequence). The length of the CDR3 is 17 residues. CDR3 loop: CASSPTGGGTSYNEQFF. The CDR3 DNA reads TGTGCCAGCAGTCCAACCGGGGGGGGGACCTCCTACAATGAGCAGTTCTTC.

This clone appeared once. The chain couples TRBV7-3 to TRBJ2-6, with D perhaps TRBD2 (5 bases). The germline gives CDR1 SGHTA, CDR2 FQGTGA. The CDR3 is 18 residues long. Trimming pared 0 bases from V and 0 bases from J, leaving 12 bases between. CDR3 protein: CASSLTGGGSSGANVLTF. DNA for the CDR3: TGTGCCAGCAGCTTAACTGGAGGCGGTAGCTCTGGGGCCAACGTCCTGACTTTC.

The chain uses TRBV10-2 and TRBJ1-1; 8 nucleotides line up with TRBD1. The V gene's germline CDR1 is WSHSY and CDR2 SAAADI. The CDR3 is 14 amino acids. After removal of 6 bases from V and 8 bases from J, the junction contained 11 bases not matched to a gene. The CDR3 nucleotides are TGCGCCAGCAGAGACGAACAGGGGGGATACGAAGCTTTCTTT. It translates to CASRDEQGGYEAFF.

In nucleotides, the CDR3 is TGTGCCAGCAGCCTAGGGGGACTAGCGGGGGGACCTGTATACAATGAGCAGTTCTTC. It yields the protein CASSLGGLAGGPVYNEQFF. The rearrangement links TRBV7-7 to TRBJ2-1, with 15 bases identical to TRBD2. The CDR3 covers 19 residues. Per germline, CDR1 SSHAT and CDR2 FNYEAQ (reference sequence). V lost 5 bases and J lost 4; bases outside the gene matches: 12. Using reference TRBV7-7 and TRBJ2-1 for the parts outside the CDR3, the full variable domain is GAGVSQSPRYKVTKRGQDVTLRCDPISSHATLYWYQQALGQGPEFLTYFNYEAQPDKSGLPSDRFSAERPEGSISTLTIQRTEQRDSAMYRCASSLGGLAGGPVYNEQFFGPGTRLTVL.